The clone carrying this TCR beta chain was found many times. TCRdb processed the RT-PCR reads anew with MiXCR; each CDR3 protein has one entry. Of about 680,000 distinct CDR3 sequences in the sample, 12% to 15% are singletons; the top ten hold around 3.3%. The CDR3 length is 13 residues. Trimming removed 3 bases at V and 2 bases at J, with 7 bases between. Germline V CDR1 and CDR2: LGHNA, YNFKEQ. The chain uses TRBV4-2 and TRBJ2-5; no clear D. The sequencing sample was made of memory CD4+ T cells from blood. This TCR was sampled from a female donor in good health, serving as a healthy control. CDR3 amino acids: CASSQEIQETQYF. The CDR3 DNA reads TGTGCCAGCAGCCAGGAGATTCAAGAGACCCAGTACTTC.